The 28 T cell receptor beta chains below all came from one sample that was sequenced in a study of blood T cell repertoires in COVID-19. Using immunoSEQ multiplex PCR, the repertoire was profiled, and TCRdb retains in-frame clones only, with some absent. The sample has 65,000 to 90,000 clones, nearly 90% seen once. The specimen sequenced was peripheral blood. The receptor source for this set is a man aged 50 to 60 with acute or convalescent COVID-19.

V gene TRBV7-9 combines with J gene TRBJ1-2; D may be TRBD1 (5 bases). The V end lost 5 bases, the J end lost 3 bases, and 25 bases lay between the germline ends. The length of the CDR3 is 18 residues. Germline V CDR1 and CDR2: SEHNR, FQNEAQ (reference sequence). CDR3 coding DNA: TGTGCCAGCAGCCCCAGGGCGGGGCTTTCCCCCTTTTACTATGGCTACACCTTC. Its translation: CASSPRAGLSPFYYGYTF.

The V and J genes are TRBV29-1 and TRBJ2-5; 13 nucleotides align to TRBD2. The CDR3 has 14 amino acids. The trim removed 5 bases at V and 5 bases at J, leaving 5 bases unmatched. CDR1 and CDR2 from the germline V gene are SQVTM and ANQGSEA. The CDR3 region is CSVPGLAGKETQYF. The CDR3 DNA sequence: TGCAGCGTTCCGGGACTAGCGGGGAAGGAGACCCAGTACTTC.

The CDR3 loop is CATHSGTASTDTQYF. The CDR3 nucleotides read TGTGCCACCCATTCCGGGACAGCTAGCACAGATACGCAGTATTTT. J is TRBJ2-3 and V is TRBV10-3, with TRBD1 identical over 7 bases. The CDR3 loop spans 15 amino acids. V trimming: 10 bases; J trimming: 0 bases; junction bases outside the gene matches: 10. Germline V lookup: CDR1 ENHRY, CDR2 SYGVKD.

The J gene is TRBJ2-3, the V gene TRBV19, with a possible D match to TRBD2 (6 bases). V dropped 9 bases and J dropped 1 base, with 20 bases sitting between them. CDR3 length equals 16 residues. Germline V gene lookup returns CDR1 LNHDA and CDR2 SQIVND (reference sequence). The CDR3 DNA reads as TGTGCCAGGGCTCGACTGGGACTTCTCTGCACAGATACGCAGTATTTT. Protein: CARARLGLLCTDTQYF.

J is TRBJ1-5 and V is TRBV3-1 (or the pseudogene TRBV3-2), with D possibly being TRBD1 (5 bases). CDR1 LGHDT and CDR2 YNNKEL come from the germline V gene (reference sequence). This CDR3 region has 15 residues. Trimming cost V 3 bases and J 3 bases, with 12 bases left between them. The CDR3 loop reads CASSHGRGDNQPQHF. Here the CDR3 DNA reads TGTGCCAGCAGCCATGGGCGGGGCGACAATCAGCCCCAGCATTTT.

This clone was seen at least ten times. This chain connects TRBV4-2 to TRBJ1-1; D unclear. The germline gives CDR1 LGHNA, CDR2 YNFKEQ. This CDR3 is built from 14 residues. The ends were cut back, 1 base at V and 0 bases at J, with 6 bases in the middle. CDR3 region: CASSQGSLNTEAFF. Written as DNA, the CDR3 is TGTGCCAGCAGCCAAGGGAGTCTGAACACTGAAGCTTTCTTT.

This sequence joins TRBV28 and TRBJ1-5, with 7 bases identical to TRBD1. Germline lookup yields CDR1 MDHEN and CDR2 SYDVKM. The CDR3 is 11 residues long. The CDR3 nucleotides are TGTGCGACAGGGTTGAGGCAGCCCCAGCATTTT. Translation gives CATGLRQPQHF. The entire variable domain, with the rest obtained from reference TRBV28 and TRBJ1-5, is as follows: DVKVTQSSRYLVKRTGEKVFLECVQDMDHENMFWYRQDPGLGLRLIYFSYDVKMKEKGDIPEGYSVSREKKERFSLILESASTNQTSMYLCATGLRQPQHFGDGTRLSIL.

The chain couples TRBV5-1 to TRBJ2-5, with D unclear. Trimming left V 2 bases short and J 0 bases short, with 8 bases between. CDR1 SGHRS and CDR2 YFSETQ come from the germline V gene. The CDR3 is 14 residues long. The CDR3 bases are TGCGCCAGCAGCTTACAAGCGAACCAAGAGACCCAGTACTTC. This gives the protein CASSLQANQETQYF.

The V and J genes are TRBV4-1 and TRBJ2-1; 10 nucleotides line up with TRBD1. J lost 5 bases, V lost 2 bases, and 3 bases had no gene match. The CDR3 has 15 amino acids. Germline V lookup: CDR1 MGHRA, CDR2 YSYEKL. The CDR3 DNA reads as TGCGCCAGCAGCCAACAGACAGGGGGCCACAATGAGCAGTTCTTC. Protein: CASSQQTGGHNEQFF.

V usage is TRBV3-1 (or the pseudogene TRBV3-2) and J usage is TRBJ2-7, with D perhaps TRBD1 (5 bases). The CDR3 spans 13 residues. Trimming took off 2 bases at V and 6 bases at J, with 11 bases between the two ends. Germline-derived CDR1 and CDR2 are LGHDT and YNNKEL (reference sequence). DNA of the CDR3: TGTGCCAGCAGCCAAAACAGGTTCGGCGAGCAGTACGTC. This translates into CASSQNRFGEQYV.

The chain employs TRBV19 and TRBJ2-3; TRBD2 agrees at 8 bases. V lost 5 bases and J lost 2; bases outside the gene matches: 9. Germline loops: CDR1 LNHDA, CDR2 SQIVND (reference sequence). The CDR3 is 16 amino acids. In DNA form, the CDR3 reads TGTGCCAGTAGTTCCGGGGGGGGTCGGAACACAGATACGCAGTATTTT. Encoded protein: CASSSGGGRNTDTQYF.

The CDR3 is CASSESGAMNTEAFF. The CDR3 nucleotides read TGCGCCAGCAGTGAGTCTGGGGCCATGAACACTGAAGCTTTCTTT. This chain uses TRBV10-1 with TRBJ1-1; D is perhaps TRBD1 (5 bases). Germline V gene sequence: CDR1 WNHNN, CDR2 SYGVQD (reference sequence). The germline V and J ends were trimmed by 0 bases and 0 bases, with 8 bases remaining between them. The CDR3 is made up of 15 amino acids.

The J gene is TRBJ1-2, the V gene TRBV27, with D possibly matching TRBD1 (5 bases). With 6 bases removed from V and 0 bases from J, the gap between germline ends came to 17 bases. Germline-derived CDR1 and CDR2 are MNHEY and SMNVEV (reference sequence). The CDR3 spans 16 residues. CDR3 residues: CASRMGEGRANYGYTF. CDR3 DNA: TGTGCCAGCAGGATGGGGGAGGGACGGGCTAACTATGGCTACACCTTC.

The chain uses TRBV18 and TRBJ2-2; D ambiguous. Trimming stripped 5 bases from V and 0 bases from J, with 13 bases between. Germline loops: CDR1 KGHSH, CDR2 LQKENI. The CDR3 is 16 residues long. The CDR3 spells CASSTTFGTNTGELFF. The CDR3, as DNA: TGTGCCAGCTCAACCACGTTTGGCACGAACACCGGGGAGCTGTTTTTT.

The V and J genes are TRBV28 and TRBJ2-7; 11 bases match TRBD1. CDR1 is MDHEN and CDR2 is SYDVKM in the germline V gene. J lost 4 bases, V lost 4 bases, and 9 bases had no gene match. The CDR3 extends over 16 amino acids. CDR3 region: CASSSPGTGGGYEQYV. CDR3 nucleotide sequence: TGTGCCAGCAGTTCCCCCGGGACAGGGGGGGGATACGAGCAGTACGTC.

The J gene is TRBJ1-1, the V gene TRBV6-6; D uncertain. The CDR3 totals 15 residues. Germline V gene data show CDR1 as MNHNY and CDR2 as SVGAGI (reference sequence). The V end was cut by 0 bases, the J end by 1 base, with 9 bases between. CDR3: CASSYSVRRNTEAFF. CDR3 DNA: TGTGCCAGCAGTTACTCGGTCAGAAGGAACACTGAAGCTTTCTTT.

The V gene is TRBV5-1, the J gene TRBJ2-5, with 9 bases identical to TRBD2. V gave up 0 bases and J gave up 2 bases; unmatched junction bases: 8. Germline assignment: CDR1 SGHRS and CDR2 YFSETQ. The CDR3 is made up of 17 amino acids. The CDR3 spells CASSLDLAGALQETQYF. As DNA, the CDR3 is TGCGCCAGCAGCTTGGATTTAGCGGGGGCCTTACAAGAGACCCAGTACTTC.

This clone has just a few counts. The chain carries TRBV5-1 and TRBJ2-3; perhaps TRBD1 as D (6 bases). CDR1 SGHRS and CDR2 YFSETQ come from the germline V gene. The CDR3 runs to 16 residues. Trimming cost V 1 base and J 2 bases, with 14 bases left between them. The CDR3 region is CASSLSLAGDTDTQYF. CDR3 nucleotide sequence: TGCGCCAGCAGCTTGTCGTTGGCAGGGGACACAGATACGCAGTATTTT.

The CDR3 sequence: CASSQTTTLAGGPDTQYF. The CDR3 coding sequence is TGTGCCAGCAGCCAAACGACCACACTAGCGGGGGGGCCGGATACGCAGTATTTT. The V gene is TRBV5-8, the J gene TRBJ2-3; TRBD2 matches 13 bases. V lost 4 bases, J lost 6 bases, and 14 bases stayed unmatched. Germline V gene lookup returns CDR1 SGHTS and CDR2 YDEGEE. This CDR3 has 18 amino acids.

This chain links TRBV27 with TRBJ1-4; D ambiguous. Per germline, CDR1 MNHEY and CDR2 SMNVEV (reference sequence). Trimming took off 5 bases at V and 5 bases at J, with 12 bases between the two ends. The CDR3 runs 14 residues. In DNA, the CDR3 is TGTGCCAGCAGTCTAGGAGGATCAAATGAAAAACTGTTTTTT. It yields the protein CASSLGGSNEKLFF.

The genes are TRBV5-1 and TRBJ2-3, with 7 bases aligning to TRBD2. From germline, CDR1 is SGHRS and CDR2 YFSETQ. V gave up 0 bases and J gave up 2 bases; unmatched junction bases: 3. The CDR3 contains 15 residues. This CDR3 is CASSLAGTTTDTQYF. The CDR3 DNA is TGCGCCAGCAGCTTGGCCGGGACTACCACAGATACGCAGTATTTT.

This sequence joins TRBV30 and TRBJ1-6; D remains ambiguous. V was cut by 2 bases and J by 8 bases, with 16 bases left in between. This CDR3 spans 15 amino acids. The V gene's germline CDR1 is GTSNPN and CDR2 SVGIG (reference sequence). CDR3 sequence: CAWSSGGTSDSPLHF. CDR3 nucleotide sequence: TGTGCCTGGAGTTCTGGAGGTACGAGTGATTCACCCCTCCACTTT. Based on the CDR3 plus reference TRBV30 and TRBJ1-6, the full variable domain is SQTIHQWPATLVQPVGSPLSLECTVEGTSNPNLYWYRQAAGRGLQLLFYSVGIGQISSEVPQNLSASRPQDRQFILSSKKLLLSDSGFYLCAWSSGGTSDSPLHFGNGTRLTVT.

The chain links TRBV28 to TRBJ2-4; D not resolved. Germline V gives CDR1 MDHEN, CDR2 SYDVKM. The CDR3 has 11 amino acids. Trimming shortened V by 7 bases and J by 9 bases, and 10 bases separated the two germline ends. CDR3 loop: CASKAERIQYF. DNA for the CDR3: TGTGCCAGCAAGGCGGAACGCATTCAGTACTTC.

This rearrangement joins TRBV20-1 to TRBJ1-1; D remains unclear. Trimming took off 3 bases at V and 8 bases at J, with 16 bases between the two ends. The CDR3 loop spans 13 amino acids. CDR1 is DFQATT, CDR2 SNEGSKA, per germline (reference sequence). The CDR3 nucleotides read TGCAGTGCTAGTGAGTTCCGCGTTCGGGAAGCTTTCTTT. This gives the protein CSASEFRVREAFF.

V usage is TRBV18 and J usage is TRBJ1-1; TRBD1 agrees at 7 bases. This CDR3 has 15 amino acids. Germline lookup yields CDR1 KGHSH and CDR2 LQKENI. V gave up 4 bases and J gave up 2 bases; unmatched junction bases: 7. The CDR3 bases are TGTGCCAGCTCACTAGACAGGGTACGAAACACTGAAGCTTTCTTT. It yields the protein CASSLDRVRNTEAFF.

This clone is a singleton in its sample. This chain uses TRBV4-1 with TRBJ1-2; 8 bases align to TRBD1. Trimming took 0 bases from V and 5 from J; bases not matched to a gene: 11. Germline V CDR1 and CDR2: MGHRA, YSYEKL. The CDR3 length is 17 residues. The CDR3 protein is CASSQDKSTGQVYGYTF. Here the CDR3 DNA reads TGCGCCAGCAGCCAAGATAAGAGTACGGGACAGGTGTATGGCTACACCTTC.

This clone was counted between two and nine times. The chain uses TRBV5-6 and TRBJ1-1; no clear D. CDR1 and CDR2 (germline): SGHDT, YYEEEE. This CDR3 has 13 amino acids. Trimming left V 1 base short and J 11 bases short, with 15 bases between. CDR3 DNA: TGTGCCAGCAGCTTGCTTTTGTCGGTCGTCGCTTTCTTT. The encoded protein is CASSLLLSVVAFF.

The chain links TRBV30 to TRBJ2-7; tentatively, D is TRBD2 (5 bases). The CDR3 covers 12 residues. Trimming pared 4 bases from V and 6 bases from J, leaving 13 bases between. Germline values: CDR1 GTSNPN, CDR2 SVGIG (reference sequence). CDR3 DNA: TGTGCCTGGACGGGGAGCCATTCCGAGCAGTACTTC. Its protein is CAWTGSHSEQYF.